Described below is a single T cell receptor (beta chain) sequence and its context. Its antigen is unidentified. This CDR3 is 14 amino acids long. Trimming pared 1 base from V and 7 bases from J, leaving 9 bases between. Germline CDR1 and CDR2: SGHDT and YYEEEE. This sample is part of a study of T cells in localized non-small cell lung cancer. The method was immunoSEQ multiplex PCR; TCRdb's version includes in-frame clones alone and lacks a portion of them. The sample shows several thousand clones, roughly 91% of them seen only once. Study results and caveats: Uninvolved neighboring lung showed the greatest T cell clonality, exceeding tumor. Sequencing covered just one tumor region, so heterogeneity cannot be ruled out. Among the top 100 tumor clones, a median around 50 appeared in adjacent lung.

The sequence was obtained from an older female donor with stage II squamous cell lung carcinoma. This specimen was peripheral blood, taken before any cancer treatment. The rearrangement uses TRBV5-6 and TRBJ1-6; perhaps TRBD1 as D (5 bases). The CDR3 sequence: CASSLIGANSPLHF. CDR3 in DNA: TGTGCCAGCAGCTTGATAGGGGCAAATTCACCCCTCCACTTT. Together with reference TRBV5-6 and TRBJ1-6, the CDR3 gives the full variable domain: DAGVTQSPTHLIKTRGQQVTLRCSPKSGHDTVSWYQQALGQGPQFIFQYYEEEERQRGNFPDRFSGHQFPNYSSELNVNALLLGDSALYLCASSLIGANSPLHFGNGTRLTVT.